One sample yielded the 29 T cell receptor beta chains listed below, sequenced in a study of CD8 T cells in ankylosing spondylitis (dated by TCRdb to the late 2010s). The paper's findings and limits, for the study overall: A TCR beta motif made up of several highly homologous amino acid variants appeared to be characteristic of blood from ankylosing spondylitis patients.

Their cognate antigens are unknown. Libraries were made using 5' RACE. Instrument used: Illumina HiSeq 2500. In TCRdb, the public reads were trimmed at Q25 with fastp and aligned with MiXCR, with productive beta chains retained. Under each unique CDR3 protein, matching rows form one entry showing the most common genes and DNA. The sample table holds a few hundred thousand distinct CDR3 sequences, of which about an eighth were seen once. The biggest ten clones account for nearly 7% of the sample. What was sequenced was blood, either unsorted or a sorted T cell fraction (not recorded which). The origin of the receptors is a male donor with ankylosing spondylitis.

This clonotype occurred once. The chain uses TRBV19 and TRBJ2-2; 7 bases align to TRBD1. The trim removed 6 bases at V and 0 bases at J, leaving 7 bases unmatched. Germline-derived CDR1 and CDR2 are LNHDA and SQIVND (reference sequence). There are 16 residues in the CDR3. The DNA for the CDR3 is TGTGCCAGTAGCCTAAGGACAGGAACGAACACCGGGGAGCTGTTTTTT. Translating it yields CASSLRTGTNTGELFF.

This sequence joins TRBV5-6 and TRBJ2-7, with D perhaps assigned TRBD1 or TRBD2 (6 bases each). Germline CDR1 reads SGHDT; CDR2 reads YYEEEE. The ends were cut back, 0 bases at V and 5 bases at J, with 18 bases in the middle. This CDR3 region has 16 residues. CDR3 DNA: TGTGCCAGCAGCTTGGAAGGTTTTAGGGGGACTGACGAGCAGTACGTC. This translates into CASSLEGFRGTDEQYV.

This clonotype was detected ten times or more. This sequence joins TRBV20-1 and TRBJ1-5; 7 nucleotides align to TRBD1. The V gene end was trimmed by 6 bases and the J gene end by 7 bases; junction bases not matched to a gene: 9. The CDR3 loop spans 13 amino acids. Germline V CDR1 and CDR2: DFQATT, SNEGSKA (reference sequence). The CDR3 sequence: CSAKQGSGQPQHF. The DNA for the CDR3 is TGCAGTGCAAAACAGGGGTCGGGACAGCCCCAGCATTTT.

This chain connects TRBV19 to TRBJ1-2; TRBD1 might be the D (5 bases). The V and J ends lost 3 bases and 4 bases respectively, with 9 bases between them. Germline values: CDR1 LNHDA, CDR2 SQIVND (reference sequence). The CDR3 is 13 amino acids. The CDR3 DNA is TGTGCCAGTAGTATCGGCGGGGCCTATGGCTACACCTTC. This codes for CASSIGGAYGYTF.

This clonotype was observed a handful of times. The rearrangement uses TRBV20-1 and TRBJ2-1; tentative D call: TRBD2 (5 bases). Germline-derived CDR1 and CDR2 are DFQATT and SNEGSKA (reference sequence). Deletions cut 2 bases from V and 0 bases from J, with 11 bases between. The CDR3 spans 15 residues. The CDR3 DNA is TGCAGTGCTAGAAGAGCGGTAAGCTCCTACAATGAGCAGTTCTTC. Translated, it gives CSARRAVSSYNEQFF.

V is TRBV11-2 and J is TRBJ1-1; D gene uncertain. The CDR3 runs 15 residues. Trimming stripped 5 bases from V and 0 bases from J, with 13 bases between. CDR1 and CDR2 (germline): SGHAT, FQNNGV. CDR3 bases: TGTGCCAGCAGCCCATCGTCGCCCATGAACACTGAAGCTTTCTTT. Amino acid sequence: CASSPSSPMNTEAFF.

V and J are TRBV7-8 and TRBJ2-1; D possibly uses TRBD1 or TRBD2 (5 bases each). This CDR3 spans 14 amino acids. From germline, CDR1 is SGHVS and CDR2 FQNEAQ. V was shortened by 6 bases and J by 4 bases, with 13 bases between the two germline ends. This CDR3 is CASSLRDQYNEQFF. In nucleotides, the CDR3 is TGTGCCAGCAGTCTACGGGACCAGTACAATGAGCAGTTCTTC.

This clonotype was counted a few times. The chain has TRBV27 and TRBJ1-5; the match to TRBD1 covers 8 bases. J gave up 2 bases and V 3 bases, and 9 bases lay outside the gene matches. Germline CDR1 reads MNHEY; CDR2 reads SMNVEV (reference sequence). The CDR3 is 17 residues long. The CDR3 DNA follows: TGTGCCAGCAGTTTCCTCACAGGGGGGATACGCAATCAGCCCCAGCATTTT. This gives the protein CASSFLTGGIRNQPQHF.

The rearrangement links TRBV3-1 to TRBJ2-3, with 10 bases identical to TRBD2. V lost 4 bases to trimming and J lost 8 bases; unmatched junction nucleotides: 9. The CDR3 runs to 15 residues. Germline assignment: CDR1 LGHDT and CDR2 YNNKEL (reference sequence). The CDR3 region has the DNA TGTGCCAGCAGCCCGTTAGCGGGGGGTTCGGGTACGCAGTATTTT. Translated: CASSPLAGGSGTQYF.

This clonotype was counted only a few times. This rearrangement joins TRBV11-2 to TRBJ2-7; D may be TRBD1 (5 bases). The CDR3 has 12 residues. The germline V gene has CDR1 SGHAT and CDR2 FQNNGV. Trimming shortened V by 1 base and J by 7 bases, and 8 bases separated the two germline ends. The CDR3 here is CASSLGQSEQYF. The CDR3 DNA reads TGTGCCAGCAGCTTAGGACAGTCGGAGCAGTACTTC.

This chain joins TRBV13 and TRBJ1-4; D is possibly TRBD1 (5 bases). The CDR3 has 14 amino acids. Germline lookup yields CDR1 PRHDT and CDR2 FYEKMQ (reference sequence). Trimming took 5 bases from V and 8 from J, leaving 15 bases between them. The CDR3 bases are TGTGCCAGCAGCAGAGGGCAGGGAGGAGAAAAACTGTTTTTT. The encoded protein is CASSRGQGGEKLFF.

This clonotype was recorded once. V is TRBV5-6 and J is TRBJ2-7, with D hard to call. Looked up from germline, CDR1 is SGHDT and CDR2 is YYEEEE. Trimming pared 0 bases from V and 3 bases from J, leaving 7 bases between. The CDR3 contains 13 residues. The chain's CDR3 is CASSLELLYEQYV. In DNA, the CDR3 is TGTGCCAGCAGCTTGGAGCTCCTCTACGAGCAGTACGTC.

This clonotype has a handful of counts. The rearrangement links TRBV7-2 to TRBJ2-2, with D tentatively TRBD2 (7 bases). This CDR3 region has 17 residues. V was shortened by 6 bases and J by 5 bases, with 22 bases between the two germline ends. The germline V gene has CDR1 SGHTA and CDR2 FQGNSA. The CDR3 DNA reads TGTGCCAGCAGGCCCCGAGGGGGAGGGCCGGAGACCGGGGAGCTGTTTTTT. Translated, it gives CASRPRGGGPETGELFF.

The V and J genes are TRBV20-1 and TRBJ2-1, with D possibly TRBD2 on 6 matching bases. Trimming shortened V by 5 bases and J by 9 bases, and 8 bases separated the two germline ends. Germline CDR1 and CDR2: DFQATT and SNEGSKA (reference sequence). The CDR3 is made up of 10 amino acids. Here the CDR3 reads CSAQAGEQFF. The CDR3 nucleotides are TGCAGTGCTCAAGCGGGTGAGCAGTTCTTC.

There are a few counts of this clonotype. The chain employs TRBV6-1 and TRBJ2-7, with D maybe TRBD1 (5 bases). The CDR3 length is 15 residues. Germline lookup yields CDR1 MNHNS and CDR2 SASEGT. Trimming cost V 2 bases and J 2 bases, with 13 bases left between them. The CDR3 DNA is TGTGCCAGCAGTGAATACTCCCAGGGCCCCTACGAGCAGTACTTC. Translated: CASSEYSQGPYEQYF.

This CDR3 is CASSADLAGGRNEQFF. For the CDR3, the DNA is TGTGCCAGCAGCGCCGACCTAGCGGGAGGGCGCAATGAGCAGTTCTTC. The J gene is TRBJ2-1, the V gene TRBV11-2; 12 bases fit TRBD2. Germline loops: CDR1 SGHAT, CDR2 FQNNGV. After removal of 5 bases from V and 6 bases from J, the junction contained 8 bases not matched to a gene. This CDR3 has 16 amino acids.

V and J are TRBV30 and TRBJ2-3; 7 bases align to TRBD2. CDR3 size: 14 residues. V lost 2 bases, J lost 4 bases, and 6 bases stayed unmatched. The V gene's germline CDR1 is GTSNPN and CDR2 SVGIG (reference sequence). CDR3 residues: CAWSQGGSPDTQYF. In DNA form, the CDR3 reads TGTGCCTGGAGTCAGGGCGGGAGCCCAGATACGCAGTATTTT.

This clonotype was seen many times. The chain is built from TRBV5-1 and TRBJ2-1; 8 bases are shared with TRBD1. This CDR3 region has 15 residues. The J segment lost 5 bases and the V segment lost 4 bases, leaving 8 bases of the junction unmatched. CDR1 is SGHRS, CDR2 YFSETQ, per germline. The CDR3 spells CASSPGPGQDNEQFF. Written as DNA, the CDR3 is TGCGCCAGCAGCCCGGGGCCGGGACAGGACAATGAGCAGTTCTTC.

The CDR3 sequence is CSARTGGTNTGELFF. CDR3 sequence (DNA): TGCAGTGCTAGGACAGGGGGAACGAACACCGGGGAGCTGTTTTTT. The chain recombines TRBV20-1 with TRBJ2-2, with 9 bases lining up with TRBD1. The J segment lost 0 bases and the V segment lost 3 bases, leaving 2 bases of the junction unmatched. The CDR3 covers 15 residues. Germline CDR1 and CDR2: DFQATT and SNEGSKA (reference sequence).

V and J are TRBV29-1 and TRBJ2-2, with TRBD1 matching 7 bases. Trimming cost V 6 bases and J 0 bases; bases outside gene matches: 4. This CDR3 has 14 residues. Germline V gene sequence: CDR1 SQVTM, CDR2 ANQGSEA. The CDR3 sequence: CSVSQGANTGELFF. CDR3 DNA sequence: TGCAGCGTATCTCAGGGGGCGAACACCGGGGAGCTGTTTTTT.

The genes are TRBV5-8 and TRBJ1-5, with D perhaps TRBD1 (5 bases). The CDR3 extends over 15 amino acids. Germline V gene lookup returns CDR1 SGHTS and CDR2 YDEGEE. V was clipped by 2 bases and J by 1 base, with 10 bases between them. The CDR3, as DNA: TGTGCCAGCAGCTTCCTTTGGGGCAGCAATCAGCCCCAGCATTTT. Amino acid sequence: CASSFLWGSNQPQHF.

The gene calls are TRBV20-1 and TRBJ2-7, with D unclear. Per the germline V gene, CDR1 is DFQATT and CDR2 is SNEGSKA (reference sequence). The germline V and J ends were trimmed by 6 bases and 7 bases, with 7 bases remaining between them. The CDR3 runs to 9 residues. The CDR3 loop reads CSAMEEQYF. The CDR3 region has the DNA TGCAGTGCCATGGAGGAGCAGTACTTC.

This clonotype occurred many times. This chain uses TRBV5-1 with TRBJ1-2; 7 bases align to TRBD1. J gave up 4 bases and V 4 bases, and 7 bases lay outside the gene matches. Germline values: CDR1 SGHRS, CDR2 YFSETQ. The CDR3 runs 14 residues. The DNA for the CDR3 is TGCGCCAGCAGCCAAGGGACAGACCTCTATGGCTACACCTTC. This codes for CASSQGTDLYGYTF. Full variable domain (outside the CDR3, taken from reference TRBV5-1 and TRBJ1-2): KAGVTQTPRYLIKTRGQQVTLSCSPISGHRSVSWYQQTPGQGLQFLFEYFSETQRNKGNFPGRFSGRQFSNSRSEMNVSTLELGDSALYLCASSQGTDLYGYTFGSGTRLTVV.

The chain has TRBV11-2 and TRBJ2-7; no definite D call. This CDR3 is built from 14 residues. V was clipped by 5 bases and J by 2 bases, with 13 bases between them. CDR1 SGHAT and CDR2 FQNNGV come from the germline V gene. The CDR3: CASSAARGTYEQYF. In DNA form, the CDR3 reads TGTGCCAGCAGCGCCGCGCGCGGAACCTACGAGCAGTACTTC.

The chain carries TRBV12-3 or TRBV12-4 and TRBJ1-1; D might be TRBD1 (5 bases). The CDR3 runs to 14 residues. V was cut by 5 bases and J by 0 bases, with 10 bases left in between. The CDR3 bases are TGTGCCAGCAGTGGGACTTTTATGAACACTGAAGCTTTCTTT. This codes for CASSGTFMNTEAFF.

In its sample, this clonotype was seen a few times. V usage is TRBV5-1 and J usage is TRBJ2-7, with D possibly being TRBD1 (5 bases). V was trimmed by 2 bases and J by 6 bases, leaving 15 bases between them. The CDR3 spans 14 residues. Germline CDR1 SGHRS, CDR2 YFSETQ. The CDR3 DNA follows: TGCGCCAGCAGCTTAGGGCCAGGGAATACCGAGCAGTACTTC. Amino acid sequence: CASSLGPGNTEQYF.

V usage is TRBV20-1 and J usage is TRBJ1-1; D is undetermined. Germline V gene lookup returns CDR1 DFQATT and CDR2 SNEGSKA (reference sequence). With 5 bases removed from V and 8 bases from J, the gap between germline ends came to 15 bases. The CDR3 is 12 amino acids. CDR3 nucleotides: TGCAGTGCTCCCATCCAGGTGGGGGAAGCTTTCTTT. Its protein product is CSAPIQVGEAFF.

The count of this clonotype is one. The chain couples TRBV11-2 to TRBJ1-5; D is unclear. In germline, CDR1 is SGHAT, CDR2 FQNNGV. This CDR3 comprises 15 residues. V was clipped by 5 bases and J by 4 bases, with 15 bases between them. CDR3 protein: CASSPRWGENQPQHF. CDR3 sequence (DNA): TGTGCCAGCAGCCCTAGGTGGGGAGAGAATCAGCCCCAGCATTTT.

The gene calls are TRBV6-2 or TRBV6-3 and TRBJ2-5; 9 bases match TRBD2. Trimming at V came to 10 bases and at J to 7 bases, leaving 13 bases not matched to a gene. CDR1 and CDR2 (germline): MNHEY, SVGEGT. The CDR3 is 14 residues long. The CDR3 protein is CATTGLAGVATQYF. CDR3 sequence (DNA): TGTGCCACCACTGGATTAGCGGGGGTGGCGACCCAGTACTTC.